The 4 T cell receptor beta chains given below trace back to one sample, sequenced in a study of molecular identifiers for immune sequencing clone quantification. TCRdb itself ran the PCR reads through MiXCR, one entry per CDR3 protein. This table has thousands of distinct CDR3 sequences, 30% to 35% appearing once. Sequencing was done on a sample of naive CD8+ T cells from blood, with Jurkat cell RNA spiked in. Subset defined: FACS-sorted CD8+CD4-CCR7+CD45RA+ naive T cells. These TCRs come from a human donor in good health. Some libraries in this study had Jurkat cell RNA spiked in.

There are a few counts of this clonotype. This CDR3 is CASSYMGSWQETQYF. In nucleotides, the CDR3 is TGTGCCAGCAGTTACATGGGGAGTTGGCAAGAGACCCAGTACTTC. The chain is built from TRBV28 and TRBJ2-5; a possible D gene is TRBD2 (5 bases). In germline, CDR1 is MDHEN, CDR2 SYDVKM. Between the trimmed V and J ends, which lost 4 bases and 2 bases, there was a span of 14 bases. This CDR3 has 15 residues.

This chain's CDR3 is CATSRERIGPSQHF. CDR3 in DNA: TGTGCCACCAGCAGAGAGCGAATTGGTCCGTCCCAGCATTTT. V usage is TRBV15 and J usage is TRBJ1-5; D unresolved. The CDR3 has 14 amino acids. Trimming took 0 bases from V and 11 from J, leaving 14 bases between them. CDR1 is LNHNV, CDR2 YYDKDF, per germline (reference sequence).

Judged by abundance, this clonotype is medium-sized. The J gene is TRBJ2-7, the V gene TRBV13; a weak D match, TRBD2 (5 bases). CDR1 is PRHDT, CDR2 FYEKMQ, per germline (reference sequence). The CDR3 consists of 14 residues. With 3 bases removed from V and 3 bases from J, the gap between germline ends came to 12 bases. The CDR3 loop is CASSLARGHYEQYF. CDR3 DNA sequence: TGTGCCAGCAGCTTGGCCCGCGGGCACTACGAGCAGTACTTC.

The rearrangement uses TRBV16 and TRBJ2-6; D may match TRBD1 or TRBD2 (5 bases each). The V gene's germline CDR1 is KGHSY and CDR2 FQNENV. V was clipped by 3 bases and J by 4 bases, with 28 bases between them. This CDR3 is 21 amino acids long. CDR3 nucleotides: TGTGCCAGCAGCCAGCGCATTCCGGGGCCCCCCTTGCTCTCAGGGGCCAACGTCCTGACTTTC. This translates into CASSQRIPGPPLLSGANVLTF.